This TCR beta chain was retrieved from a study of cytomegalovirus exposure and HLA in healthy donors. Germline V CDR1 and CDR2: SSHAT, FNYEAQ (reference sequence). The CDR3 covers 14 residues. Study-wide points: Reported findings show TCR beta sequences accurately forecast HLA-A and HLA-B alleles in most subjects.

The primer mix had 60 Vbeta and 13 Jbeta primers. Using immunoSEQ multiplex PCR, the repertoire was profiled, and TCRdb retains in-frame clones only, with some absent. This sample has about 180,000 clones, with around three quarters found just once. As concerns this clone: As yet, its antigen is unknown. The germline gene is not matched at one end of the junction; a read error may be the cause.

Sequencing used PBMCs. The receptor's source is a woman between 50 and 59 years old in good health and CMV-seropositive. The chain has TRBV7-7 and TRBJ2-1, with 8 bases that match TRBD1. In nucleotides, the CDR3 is TGTGCTAGCAGCAAAGGGGGACAGGACAATGAGCAGTTCTTC. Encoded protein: CASSKGGQDNEQFF.